A selection of T cell receptor beta chains follows, all from one sample in a study of blood T cell repertoires in COVID-19. Generated by immunoSEQ multiplex PCR, the TCRdb table keeps only in-frame clones and is missing some. This table holds 200,000 to 300,000 clones, 88% found once. Sequenced sample: peripheral blood. The source of these receptors is a man in his 60s who had recovered from COVID-19. The CDR3 runs from the conserved cysteine through the conserved F or W. D genes are given only for firm matches. Only some rows state a clone size, as once, few, many or a class for expanded clones.

V,size,length,D,J,DNA,CDR3
TRBV7-3,few,18,TRBD1,TRBJ1-1,TGTGCCAGCAGCTCGTGGGACAGGGGGATGGGCTCGAACACTGAAGCTTTCTTT,CASSSWDRGMGSNTEAFF
TRBV27,NA,15,TRBD1,TRBJ2-7,TGTGCCAGCAGTTCGGGACAGGCAAACTTCTACGAGCAGTACTTC,CASSSGQANFYEQYF
TRBV5-6,NA,14,TRBD2,TRBJ2-2,TGTGCCAGCAGCTACCCCGGGACTAGTTCGGAGCTGTTTTTT,CASSYPGTSSELFF
TRBV6-6,NA,15,TRBD2,TRBJ2-3,TGTGCCAGCACCTCTAGCGGGGGGCGGACGGATACGCAGTATTTT,CASTSSGGRTDTQYF
TRBV5-4,NA,15,TRBD1,TRBJ1-2,TGTGCCAGCAGCTTGGAGACAGGGTCTAACTATGGCTACACCTTC,CASSLETGSNYGYTF
TRBV11-2,NA,15,NA,TRBJ1-3,TGTGCCAGCAGCTTAGAGGTGGCCTCTGGAAACACCATATATTTT,CASSLEVASGNTIYF
TRBV4-2,NA,14,TRBD2,TRBJ2-3,TGTGCCAGCAAAAATAGCGGGGACTCAGATACGCAGTATTTT,CASKNSGDSDTQYF
TRBV9,NA,13,NA,TRBJ2-5,TGTGCCAGCAGCGTTACGGGATGGGAGACCCAGTACTTC,CASSVTGWETQYF
TRBV25-1,NA,15,TRBD1,TRBJ2-2,TGTGCCAGCAGTTCCCGGACAGGGGGCGGCGGGGAGCTGTTTTTT,CASSSRTGGGGELFF
TRBV19,NA,15,TRBD1,TRBJ1-5,TGTGCCAGTAGTCGAACGACAGGGTCCAATCAGCCCCAGCATTTT,CASSRTTGSNQPQHF
TRBV3-1/TRBV3-2,NA,16,TRBD1,TRBJ1-2,TGTGCCAGCAGCCAACCCTCGGACAGGGCTAACTATGGCTACACCTTC,CASSQPSDRANYGYTF
TRBV7-7,NA,16,TRBD2,TRBJ2-5,TGTGCTAGCAGCTCCGGGGGACTAGCGGGGAAAGAGACCCAGTACTTC,CASSSGGLAGKETQYF
TRBV24-1,NA,13,NA,TRBJ2-1,TGTGCCACCAGCACAGGAGCCTACAATGAGCAGTTCTTC,CATSTGAYNEQFF
TRBV13,NA,14,TRBD1,TRBJ2-1,TGTGCCAGCAGCGACCGGGACAGCTACAATGAGCAGTTCTTC,CASSDRDSYNEQFF
TRBV7-2,NA,14,NA,TRBJ2-3,TGTGCCAGCAGCGCCTCCCACCTAACAGATACGCAGTATTTT,CASSASHLTDTQYF
TRBV6-5,once,10,NA,TRBJ1-1,TGTGCCAGCACGGGGTACGAAGCTTTCTTT,CASTGYEAFF
TRBV24-1,NA,13,NA,TRBJ2-3,TGTGCCACCAGAGGGGCCTCCACAGATACGCAGTATTTT,CATRGASTDTQYF
TRBV6-5,NA,14,TRBD1,TRBJ1-3,TGTGCCAGCAGTCGGACAGGGGTGAGAAACACCATATATTTT,CASSRTGVRNTIYF
TRBV12-3/TRBV12-4,NA,12,NA,TRBJ2-1,TGTGCCAGCAGTTTAGACGGTTATGAGCAGTTCTTC,CASSLDGYEQFF
TRBV5-1,once,14,TRBD1,TRBJ2-7,TGCGCCAGCAGCTTGACAGGGGTCTCCTACGAGCAGTACTTC,CASSLTGVSYEQYF
TRBV4-2,NA,14,NA,TRBJ1-1,TGTGCCAGCAGCCAAGGTCAGGGGTTCACTGAAGCTTTCTTT,CASSQGQGFTEAFF
TRBV27,NA,13,NA,TRBJ2-2,TGTGCCAGCACCTCCGTAGCCACCGGGGAGCTGTTTTTT,CASTSVATGELFF
TRBV4-1,NA,13,NA,TRBJ1-1,TGCGCCAGCAGCCAAGGGTCCGGGGTTGAAGCTTTCTTT,CASSQGSGVEAFF
TRBV27,NA,13,TRBD1,TRBJ1-1,TGTGCCAGCAGACGGGACAGGGGTACTGAAGCTTTCTTT,CASRRDRGTEAFF
TRBV19,once,14,NA,TRBJ1-5,TGTGCCAGTAGCGTGACAGCGAGCAATCAGCCCCAGCATTTT,CASSVTASNQPQHF
TRBV15,NA,15,NA,TRBJ2-1,TGTGCCACCAGCAGAGAGGGAGGTTTTATCAATGAGCAGTTCTTC,CATSREGGFINEQFF
TRBV6-6,NA,14,NA,TRBJ2-7,TGTGCCAGCAGTTGGGGCTCGGTGGGGTTCGAGCAGTACTTC,CASSWGSVGFEQYF
TRBV3-1/TRBV3-2,NA,16,NA,TRBJ1-6,TGTGCCAGCAGCCAAAATCCGACACGTCCCGGGACACCCCTCCACTTT,CASSQNPTRPGTPLHF
TRBV5-1,NA,15,NA,TRBJ1-6,TGCGCCAGCAGCGGGGGTGGGGACATTGATTCACCCCTCCACTTT,CASSGGGDIDSPLHF
TRBV9,NA,14,TRBD1,TRBJ1-6,TGTGCCAGCAGCTTAAGACAGGGAGGTTCACCCCTCCACTTT,CASSLRQGGSPLHF
TRBV7-3,NA,13,NA,TRBJ2-2,TGTGCCAGCACCCTTGCGAACACCGGGGAGCTGTTTTTT,CASTLANTGELFF
TRBV18,NA,15,NA,TRBJ1-3,TGTGCCAGCTCGCAAGACAGATACTCTGGAAACACCATATATTTT,CASSQDRYSGNTIYF
TRBV6-5,few,14,NA,TRBJ2-7,TGTGCCAGCACCAGGGGATACCCAACCTACGAGCAGTACTTC,CASTRGYPTYEQYF
TRBV18,NA,16,TRBD2,TRBJ2-4,TGTGCCAGCTCACCTTCGGGACTAGCGGGGACAAACATTCAGTACTTC,CASSPSGLAGTNIQYF
TRBV18,NA,18,NA,TRBJ1-3,TGTGCCAGCTCACCACCCAGTAGACAGACCCGCTCTGGAAACACCATATATTTT,CASSPPSRQTRSGNTIYF
TRBV19,once,13,NA,TRBJ1-4,TGTGCCAGCAAAGAGCCAGGAGGTGAAAAACTGTTTTTT,CASKEPGGEKLFF
TRBV7-9,NA,15,NA,TRBJ1-6,TGTGCCAGCAGCTTTTACAGCTCCTATAATTCACCCCTCCACTTT,CASSFYSSYNSPLHF
TRBV6-5,NA,15,TRBD1,TRBJ1-1,TGTGCCAGCAGTTACTCTACAGGGGGCAGCACTGAAGCTTTCTTT,CASSYSTGGSTEAFF
TRBV5-1,once,16,NA,TRBJ2-5,TGCGCCAGCAGCTTGAGGGGGGGACACCTCCAAGAGACCCAGTACTTC,CASSLRGGHLQETQYF
TRBV11-3,NA,12,TRBD1,TRBJ2-7,TGTGCCAGCAGCATCGGACAGGGCGAGCAGTACTTC,CASSIGQGEQYF
TRBV3-1/TRBV3-2,NA,16,NA,TRBJ1-3,TGTGCCAGCAGCCCAAGTGCAGGGGCTAGTGGAAACACCATATATTTT,CASSPSAGASGNTIYF
TRBV6-1,NA,16,TRBD1,TRBJ1-6,TGTGCCAGCAGTGAATCTTCCCGGACAGGGGTTTCACCCCTCCACTTT,CASSESSRTGVSPLHF
TRBV27,NA,14,TRBD1,TRBJ2-7,TGTGCCACCCGGGCTGGGACAGGGGGCGGCGAGCAGTACTTC,CATRAGTGGGEQYF